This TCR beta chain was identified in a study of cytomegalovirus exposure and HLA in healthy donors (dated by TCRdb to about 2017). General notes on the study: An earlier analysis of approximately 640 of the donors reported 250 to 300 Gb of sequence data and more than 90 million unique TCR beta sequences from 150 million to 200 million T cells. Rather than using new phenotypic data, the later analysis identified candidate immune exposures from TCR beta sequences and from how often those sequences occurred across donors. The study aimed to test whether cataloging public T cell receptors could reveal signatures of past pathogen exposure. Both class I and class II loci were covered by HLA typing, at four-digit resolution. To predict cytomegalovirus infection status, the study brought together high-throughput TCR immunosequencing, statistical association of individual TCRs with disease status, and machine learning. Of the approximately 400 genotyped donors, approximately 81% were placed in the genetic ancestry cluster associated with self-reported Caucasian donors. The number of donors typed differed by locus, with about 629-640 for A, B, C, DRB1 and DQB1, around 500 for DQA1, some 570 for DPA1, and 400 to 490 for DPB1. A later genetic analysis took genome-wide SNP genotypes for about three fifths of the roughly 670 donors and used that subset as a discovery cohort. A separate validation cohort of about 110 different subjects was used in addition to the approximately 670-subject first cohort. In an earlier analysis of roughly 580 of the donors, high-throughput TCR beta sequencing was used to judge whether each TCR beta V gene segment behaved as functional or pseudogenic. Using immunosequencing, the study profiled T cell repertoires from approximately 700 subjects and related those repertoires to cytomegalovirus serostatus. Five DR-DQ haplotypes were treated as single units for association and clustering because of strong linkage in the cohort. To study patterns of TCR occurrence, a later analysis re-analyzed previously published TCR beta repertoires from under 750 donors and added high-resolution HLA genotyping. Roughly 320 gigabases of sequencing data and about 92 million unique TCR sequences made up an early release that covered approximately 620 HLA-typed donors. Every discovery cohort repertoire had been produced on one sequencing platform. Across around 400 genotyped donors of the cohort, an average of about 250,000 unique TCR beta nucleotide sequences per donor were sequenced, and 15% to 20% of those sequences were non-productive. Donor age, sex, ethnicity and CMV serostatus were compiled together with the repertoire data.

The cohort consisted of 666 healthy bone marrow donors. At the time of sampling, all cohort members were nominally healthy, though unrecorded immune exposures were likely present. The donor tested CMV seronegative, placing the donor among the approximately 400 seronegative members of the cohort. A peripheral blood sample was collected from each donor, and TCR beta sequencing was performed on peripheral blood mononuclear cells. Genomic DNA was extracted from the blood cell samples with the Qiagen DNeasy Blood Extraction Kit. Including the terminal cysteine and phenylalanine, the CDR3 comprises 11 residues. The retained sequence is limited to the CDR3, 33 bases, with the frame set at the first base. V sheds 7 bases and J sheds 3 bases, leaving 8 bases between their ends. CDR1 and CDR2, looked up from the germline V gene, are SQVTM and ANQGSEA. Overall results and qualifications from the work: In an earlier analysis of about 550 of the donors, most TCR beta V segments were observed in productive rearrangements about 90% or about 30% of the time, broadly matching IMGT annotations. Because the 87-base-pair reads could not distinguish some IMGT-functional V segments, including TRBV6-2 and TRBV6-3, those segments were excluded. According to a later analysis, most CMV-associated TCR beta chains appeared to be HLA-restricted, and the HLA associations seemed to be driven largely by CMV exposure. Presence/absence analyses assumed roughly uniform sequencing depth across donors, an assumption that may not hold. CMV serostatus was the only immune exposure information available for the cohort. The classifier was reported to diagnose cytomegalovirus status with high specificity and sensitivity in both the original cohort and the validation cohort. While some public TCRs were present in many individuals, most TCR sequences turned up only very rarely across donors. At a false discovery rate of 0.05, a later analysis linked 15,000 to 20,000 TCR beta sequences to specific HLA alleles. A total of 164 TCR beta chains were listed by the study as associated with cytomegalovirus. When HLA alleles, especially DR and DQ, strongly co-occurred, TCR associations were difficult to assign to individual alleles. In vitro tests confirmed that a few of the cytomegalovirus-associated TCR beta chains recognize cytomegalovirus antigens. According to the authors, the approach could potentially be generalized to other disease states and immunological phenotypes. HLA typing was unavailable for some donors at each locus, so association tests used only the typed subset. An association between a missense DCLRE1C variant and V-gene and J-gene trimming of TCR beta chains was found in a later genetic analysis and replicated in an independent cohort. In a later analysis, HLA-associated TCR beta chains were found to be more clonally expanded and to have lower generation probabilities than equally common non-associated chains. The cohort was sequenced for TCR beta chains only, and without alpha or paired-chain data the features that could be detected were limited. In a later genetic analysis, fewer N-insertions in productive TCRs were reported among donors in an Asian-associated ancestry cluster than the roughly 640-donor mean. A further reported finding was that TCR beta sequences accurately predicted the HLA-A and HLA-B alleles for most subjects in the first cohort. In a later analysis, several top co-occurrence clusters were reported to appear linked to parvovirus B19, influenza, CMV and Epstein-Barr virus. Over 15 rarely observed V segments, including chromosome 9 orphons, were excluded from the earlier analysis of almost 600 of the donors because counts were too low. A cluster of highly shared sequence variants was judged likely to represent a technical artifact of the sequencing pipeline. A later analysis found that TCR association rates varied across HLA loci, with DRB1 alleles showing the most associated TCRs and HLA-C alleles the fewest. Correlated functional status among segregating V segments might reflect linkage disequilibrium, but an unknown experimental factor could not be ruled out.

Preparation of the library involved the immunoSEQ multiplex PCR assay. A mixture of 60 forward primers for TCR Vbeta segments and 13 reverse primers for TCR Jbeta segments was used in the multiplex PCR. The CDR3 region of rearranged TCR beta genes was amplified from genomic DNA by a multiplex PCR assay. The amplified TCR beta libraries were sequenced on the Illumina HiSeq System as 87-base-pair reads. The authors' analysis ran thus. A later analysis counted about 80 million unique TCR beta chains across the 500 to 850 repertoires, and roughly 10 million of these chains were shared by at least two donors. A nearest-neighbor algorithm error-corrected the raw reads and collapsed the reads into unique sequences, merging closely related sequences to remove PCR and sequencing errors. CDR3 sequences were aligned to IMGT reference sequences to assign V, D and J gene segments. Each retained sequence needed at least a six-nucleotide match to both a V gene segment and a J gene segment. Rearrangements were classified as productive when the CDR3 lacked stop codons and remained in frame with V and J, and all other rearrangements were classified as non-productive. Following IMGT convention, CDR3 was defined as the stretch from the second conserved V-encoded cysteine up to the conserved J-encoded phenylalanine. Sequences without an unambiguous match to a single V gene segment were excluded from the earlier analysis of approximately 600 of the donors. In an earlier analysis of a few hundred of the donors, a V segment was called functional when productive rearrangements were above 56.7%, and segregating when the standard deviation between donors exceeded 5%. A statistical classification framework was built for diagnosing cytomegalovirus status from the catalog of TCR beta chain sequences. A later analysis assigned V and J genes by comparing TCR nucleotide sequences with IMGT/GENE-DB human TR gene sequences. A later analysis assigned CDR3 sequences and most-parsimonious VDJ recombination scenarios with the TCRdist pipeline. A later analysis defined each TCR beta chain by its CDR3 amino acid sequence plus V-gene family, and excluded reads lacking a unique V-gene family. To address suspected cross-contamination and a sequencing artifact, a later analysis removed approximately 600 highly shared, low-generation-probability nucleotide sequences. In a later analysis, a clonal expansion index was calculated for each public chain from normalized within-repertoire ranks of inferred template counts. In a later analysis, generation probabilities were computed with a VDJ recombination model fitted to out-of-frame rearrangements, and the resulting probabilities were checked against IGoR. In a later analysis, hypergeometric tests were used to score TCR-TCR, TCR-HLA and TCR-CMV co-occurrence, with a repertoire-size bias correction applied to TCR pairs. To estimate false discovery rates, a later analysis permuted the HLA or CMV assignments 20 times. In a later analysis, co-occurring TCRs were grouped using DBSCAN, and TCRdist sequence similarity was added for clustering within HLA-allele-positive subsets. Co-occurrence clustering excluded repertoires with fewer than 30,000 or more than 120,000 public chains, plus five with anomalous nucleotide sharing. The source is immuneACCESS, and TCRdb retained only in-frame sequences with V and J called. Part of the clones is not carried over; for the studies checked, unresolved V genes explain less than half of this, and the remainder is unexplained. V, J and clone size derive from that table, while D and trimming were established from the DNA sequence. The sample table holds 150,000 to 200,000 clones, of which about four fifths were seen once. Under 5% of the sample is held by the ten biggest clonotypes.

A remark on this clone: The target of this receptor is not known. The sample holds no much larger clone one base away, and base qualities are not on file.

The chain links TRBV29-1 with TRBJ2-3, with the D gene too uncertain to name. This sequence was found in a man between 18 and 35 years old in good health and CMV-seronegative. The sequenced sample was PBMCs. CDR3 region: CSASWTDTQYF. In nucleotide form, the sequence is TGCAGCGCTAGTTGGACAGATACGCAGTATTTT.